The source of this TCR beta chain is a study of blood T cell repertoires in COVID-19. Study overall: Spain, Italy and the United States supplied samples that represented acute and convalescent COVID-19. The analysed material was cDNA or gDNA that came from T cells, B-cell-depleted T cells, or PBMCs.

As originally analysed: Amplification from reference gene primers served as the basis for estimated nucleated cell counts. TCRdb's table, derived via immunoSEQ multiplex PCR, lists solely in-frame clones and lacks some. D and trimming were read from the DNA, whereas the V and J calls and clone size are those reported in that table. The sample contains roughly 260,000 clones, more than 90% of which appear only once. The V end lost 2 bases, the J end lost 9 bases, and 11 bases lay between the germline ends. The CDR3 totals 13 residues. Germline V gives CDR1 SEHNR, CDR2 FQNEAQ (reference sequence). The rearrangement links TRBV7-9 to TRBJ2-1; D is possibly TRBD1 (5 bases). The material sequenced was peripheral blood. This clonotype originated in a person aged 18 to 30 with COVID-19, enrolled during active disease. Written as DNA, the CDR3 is TGTGCCAGCAGCTTATCTCCTACAGGTGAGCAGTTCTTC. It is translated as CASSLSPTGEQFF. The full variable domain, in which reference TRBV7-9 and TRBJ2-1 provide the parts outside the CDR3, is DTGVSQNPRHKITKRGQNVTFRCDPISEHNRLYWYRQTLGQGPEFLTYFQNEAQLEKSRLLSDRFSAERPKGSFSTLEIQRTEQGDSAMYLCASSLSPTGEQFFGPGTRLTVL.